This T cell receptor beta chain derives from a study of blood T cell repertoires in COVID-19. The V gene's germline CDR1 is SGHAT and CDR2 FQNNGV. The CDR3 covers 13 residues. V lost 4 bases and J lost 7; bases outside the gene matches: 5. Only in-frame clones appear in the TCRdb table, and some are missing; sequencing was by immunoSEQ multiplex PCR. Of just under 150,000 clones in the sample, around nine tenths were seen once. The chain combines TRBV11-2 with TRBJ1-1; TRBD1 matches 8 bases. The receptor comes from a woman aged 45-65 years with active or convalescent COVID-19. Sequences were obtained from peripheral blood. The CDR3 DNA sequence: TGTGCCAGCAGCTCAGGGACAGGCAGTGAAGCTTTCTTT. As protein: CASSSGTGSEAFF.